Presented here are 26 T cell receptor beta chains from one specimen sequenced in a study of OX40 agonist ivuxolimab in advanced cancers. Data came from immunoSEQ multiplex PCR; TCRdb stores just in-frame clones and leaves some out. In the table there are about 64,000 clones, 87% of which are singletons. Sequences were derived from CD4+ or CD8+ T cells sorted from blood, sampled in a trial of the OX40 agonist ivuxolimab. All receptors come from an adult with an advanced solid tumor such as melanoma, head and neck, liver or kidney cancer.

The V and J genes are TRBV28 and TRBJ2-5; D might be TRBD1 (6 bases). The V gene's germline CDR1 is MDHEN and CDR2 SYDVKM. Trimming left V 3 bases short and J 5 bases short, with 10 bases between. This CDR3 is 13 amino acids long. CDR3 bases: TGTGCCAGCAGTTTGTCAGGGGTCGAGACCCAGTACTTC. It codes for CASSLSGVETQYF.

This chain uses TRBV6-1 with TRBJ2-5; possibly TRBD1 for D (6 bases). The J call may be mistaken, given a closer DNA end match to TRBJ2-7. This CDR3 has 14 amino acids. Germline V gives CDR1 MNHNS, CDR2 SASEGT. CDR3 amino acids: CASVTGIQPYEQYF. CDR3 bases: TGTGCCAGCGTGACAGGTATCCAACCCTACGAGCAGTACTTC.

This chain uses TRBV28 with TRBJ2-5, with unresolved D. The germline CDR1 and CDR2 sequences are MDHEN and SYDVKM. The V end lost 2 bases, the J end lost 1 base, and 5 bases lay between the germline ends. This CDR3 comprises 13 residues. The CDR3 coding sequence is TGTGCCAGCAGTTTACCGGCCCAAGAGACCCAGTACTTC. Translation gives CASSLPAQETQYF.

The chain combines TRBV27 with TRBJ1-6, with D perhaps matching TRBD1 (6 bases). V was trimmed by 6 bases and J by 7 bases, leaving 13 bases between them. This CDR3 has 14 amino acids. Per the germline V gene, CDR1 is MNHEY and CDR2 is SMNVEV (reference sequence). In nucleotides, the CDR3 is TGTGCCAGCAGCCCGAGACAGGAGAATTCACCCCTCCACTTT. Translating gives CASSPRQENSPLHF.

This clone was detected once. The chain joins TRBV28 to TRBJ1-5; D is unclear. Trimming took 2 bases from V and 0 from J, leaving 8 bases between them. Germline CDR1 and CDR2: MDHEN and SYDVKM. The CDR3 has 15 residues. CDR3 sequence: CASSLPHNSNQPQHF. CDR3 sequence (DNA): TGTGCCAGCAGTTTACCCCACAATAGCAATCAGCCCCAGCATTTT.

The J gene is TRBJ2-6, the V gene TRBV30; unclear D gene. CDR1 is GTSNPN, CDR2 SVGIG, per germline (reference sequence). The CDR3 has 16 residues. V was pared by 0 bases and J by 5 bases, with 14 bases between. CDR3 sequence reads: CAWSVPRRSRANVLTF. The DNA of the CDR3 is TGTGCCTGGAGTGTACCGCGACGTTCCAGGGCCAACGTCCTGACTTTC.

The genes are TRBV6-5 and TRBJ1-1; TRBD1 is a possible D gene (5 bases). Germline values: CDR1 MNHEY, CDR2 SVGAGI. The length of the CDR3 is 13 residues. With 5 bases removed from V and 4 bases from J, the gap between germline ends came to 11 bases. CDR3 loop: CASSQWGGTEAFF. CDR3 nucleotides: TGTGCCAGCAGTCAGTGGGGGGGCACTGAAGCTTTCTTT.

This sequence joins TRBV11-3 and TRBJ2-2; D is perhaps TRBD2 (5 bases). Trimming removed 8 bases from V and 3 bases from J, with 10 bases in between. The germline gives CDR1 SGHNT, CDR2 YENEEA. There are 13 residues in the CDR3. The DNA for the CDR3 is TGTGCCAGCCACGGACTTGACACCGGGGAGCTGTTTTTT. Amino acids: CASHGLDTGELFF.

Only a few counts were recorded for this clone. The chain joins TRBV19 to TRBJ2-7; a possible D gene is TRBD1 (5 bases). The length of the CDR3 is 12 residues. Germline V CDR1 and CDR2: LNHDA, SQIVND (reference sequence). V was pared by 6 bases and J by 3 bases, with 9 bases between. CDR3 sequence reads: CASRQGDYEQYF. The CDR3 coding sequence is TGTGCCAGTAGGCAGGGCGACTACGAGCAGTACTTC. Looking up the rest from reference TRBV19 and TRBJ2-7 gives the full variable domain: DGGITQSPKYLFRKEGQNVTLSCEQNLNHDAMYWYRQDPGQGLRLIYYSQIVNDFQKGDIAEGYSVSREKKESFPLTVTSAQKNPTAFYLCASRQGDYEQYFGPGTRLTVT.

The chain has TRBV5-1 and TRBJ2-7; 12 bases line up with TRBD1. The trim removed 4 bases at V and 5 bases at J, leaving 7 bases unmatched. The CDR3 totals 15 residues. Germline V gene lookup returns CDR1 SGHRS and CDR2 YFSETQ. The CDR3 DNA follows: TGCGCCAGCAGCCCCGGGGACAGGGGGCTTAACGAGCAGTACTTC. As protein: CASSPGDRGLNEQYF. The entire variable domain, with the rest obtained from reference TRBV5-1 and TRBJ2-7, is as follows: KAGVTQTPRYLIKTRGQQVTLSCSPISGHRSVSWYQQTPGQGLQFLFEYFSETQRNKGNFPGRFSGRQFSNSRSEMNVSTLELGDSALYLCASSPGDRGLNEQYFGPGTRLTVT.

The genes are TRBV7-8 and TRBJ1-5; D is possibly TRBD1 (5 bases). CDR1 SGHVS and CDR2 FQNEAQ come from the germline V gene. CDR3 length: 15 amino acids. V was clipped by 1 base and J by 4 bases, with 11 bases between them. The CDR3 DNA follows: TGTGCCAGCAGCTTAGGAGCGGGGCAAAATCAGCCCCAGCATTTT. It yields the protein CASSLGAGQNQPQHF.

V usage is TRBV2 and J usage is TRBJ2-7; 7 bases match TRBD2. This CDR3 has 15 amino acids. The V gene end was trimmed by 6 bases and the J gene end by 3 bases; junction bases not matched to a gene: 11. From germline, CDR1 is SNHLY and CDR2 FYNNEI. The CDR3 loop reads CASRLQDPGGYEQYF. CDR3 nucleotide sequence: TGTGCCAGCAGGCTACAGGATCCGGGAGGCTACGAGCAGTACTTC.

The chain employs TRBV18 and TRBJ1-1; D uncertain. Per the germline V gene, CDR1 is KGHSH and CDR2 is LQKENI. The CDR3 consists of 13 residues. Trimming took 0 bases from V and 6 from J, leaving 8 bases between them. The CDR3: CASSPPLEPEAFF. The CDR3 DNA follows: TGTGCCAGCTCACCACCGTTGGAACCTGAAGCTTTCTTT.

The V gene is TRBV12-5, the J gene TRBJ2-1, with 11 bases matching TRBD1. Trimming removed 3 bases from V and 7 bases from J; junction bases left unmatched: 20. The length of the CDR3 is 20 residues. Germline CDR1 reads LGHNT; CDR2 reads FRNRAP. This CDR3 reads CASGFPGQGARAGGRNEQFF. CDR3 in DNA: TGTGCTAGTGGTTTCCCCGGACAGGGGGCGAGAGCGGGAGGTAGGAATGAGCAGTTCTTC.

V is TRBV6-1 and J is TRBJ1-2; no reliable D call. The V end lost 9 bases, the J end lost 4 bases, and 15 bases lay between the germline ends. Germline-derived CDR1 and CDR2 are MNHNS and SASEGT. The CDR3 consists of 13 residues. CDR3 bases: TGTGCCAGTGTGGCCGCAAAGCCCTATGGCTACACCTTC. This encodes CASVAAKPYGYTF.

This chain links TRBV5-1 with TRBJ2-6; no firm D call. Trimming pared 0 bases from V and 2 bases from J, leaving 6 bases between. The germline gives CDR1 SGHRS, CDR2 YFSETQ. This CDR3 spans 15 amino acids. CDR3 nucleotide sequence: TGCGCCAGCAGCTTGGTGTCAGCTGGGGCCAACGTCCTGACTTTC. Translation gives CASSLVSAGANVLTF. Full variable domain (rest looked up from reference TRBV5-1 and TRBJ2-6): KAGVTQTPRYLIKTRGQQVTLSCSPISGHRSVSWYQQTPGQGLQFLFEYFSETQRNKGNFPGRFSGRQFSNSRSEMNVSTLELGDSALYLCASSLVSAGANVLTFGAGSRLTVL.

The genes are TRBV7-2 and TRBJ1-4; the D gene is possibly TRBD1 (5 bases). V shed 5 bases and J shed 11 bases, with 9 bases lying between them. The CDR3 is 11 residues long. The V gene's germline CDR1 is SGHTA and CDR2 FQGNSA. The CDR3 here is CASSRGKKLFF. Written as DNA, the CDR3 is TGTGCCAGCAGCCGGGGGAAGAAACTGTTTTTT.

The J gene is TRBJ2-7, the V gene TRBV4-1, with 10 positions matching TRBD2. Germline assignment: CDR1 MGHRA and CDR2 YSYEKL. CDR3 length: 19 residues. The J segment lost 6 bases and the V segment lost 2 bases, leaving 19 bases of the junction unmatched. CDR3 DNA: TGCGCCAGCAGCCAATCGGGACAGGCATGGGCTAGCGGGAGAGGCGAGCAGTACTTC. Its translation is CASSQSGQAWASGRGEQYF.

The V gene is TRBV2, the J gene TRBJ1-5; possibly TRBD1 for D (6 bases). V lost 7 bases and J 4 bases, leaving 14 bases between the germline ends. This CDR3 has 14 residues. Germline V gene lookup returns CDR1 SNHLY and CDR2 FYNNEI. The CDR3 protein is CASTGQSVNQPQHF. CDR3 in DNA: TGTGCCAGCACTGGACAGAGCGTGAATCAGCCCCAGCATTTT.

The table lists this clone with a few counts. The gene calls are TRBV18 and TRBJ2-7, with D possibly TRBD2 on 7 matching bases. The CDR3 extends over 15 amino acids. The germline V gene encodes CDR1 KGHSH and CDR2 LQKENI. Trimming cost V 3 bases and J 1 base, with 13 bases left between them. In DNA form, the CDR3 reads TGTGCCAGCTCACCCGGACAGCGGGATTCCTACGAGCAGTACTTC. It yields the protein CASSPGQRDSYEQYF.

This chain links TRBV9 with TRBJ2-7; D gene unclear. The CDR3 consists of 14 residues. Germline values: CDR1 SGDLS, CDR2 YYNGEE. The V end was cut by 0 bases, the J end by 0 bases, with 7 bases between. The CDR3 loop reads CASSVAWSSYEQYF. In nucleotides, the CDR3 is TGTGCCAGCAGCGTAGCTTGGAGCTCCTACGAGCAGTACTTC. The full variable domain, rest sourced from reference TRBV9 and TRBJ2-7, is DSGVTQTPKHLITATGQRVTLRCSPRSGDLSVYWYQQSLDQGLQFLIQYYNGEERAKGNILERFSAQQFPDLHSELNLSSLELGDSALYFCASSVAWSSYEQYFGPGTRLTVT.

This sequence joins TRBV5-6 and TRBJ2-3; TRBD2 aligns across 7 bases. The CDR3 covers 14 residues. V lost 4 bases and J lost 0; bases outside the gene matches: 2. Germline V lookup: CDR1 SGHDT, CDR2 YYEEEE. The CDR3 DNA reads TGTGCCAGCAGCCTGGGACTAAGCACAGATACGCAGTATTTT. This gives the protein CASSLGLSTDTQYF.

The rearrangement uses TRBV5-1 and TRBJ2-7, with D perhaps TRBD1 (5 bases). The CDR3 sequence is 13 residues long. Trimming pared 2 bases from V and 2 bases from J, leaving 8 bases between. Germline V gene lookup returns CDR1 SGHRS and CDR2 YFSETQ. The CDR3 protein is CASSFHRTYEQYF. In nucleotides, the CDR3 is TGCGCCAGCAGCTTTCACAGGACCTACGAGCAGTACTTC.

V gene TRBV5-1 combines with J gene TRBJ2-3; no reliable D call. The germline CDR1 and CDR2 sequences are SGHRS and YFSETQ. V was clipped by 1 base and J by 2 bases, with 8 bases between them. CDR3 length: 14 amino acids. CDR3 sequence reads: CASSLSANTDTQYF. The CDR3 region has the DNA TGCGCCAGCAGCTTGTCCGCTAACACAGATACGCAGTATTTT.

This chain connects TRBV6-1 to TRBJ1-4; TRBD1 is a possible D gene (5 bases). The ends were cut back, 5 bases at V and 5 bases at J, with 9 bases in the middle. Germline V gene data show CDR1 as MNHNS and CDR2 as SASEGT. This CDR3 has 13 amino acids. The CDR3 region is CASSRDRNEKLFF. In nucleotides, the CDR3 is TGTGCCAGCAGTCGAGACAGAAATGAAAAACTGTTTTTT.

The chain recombines TRBV6-6 with TRBJ1-1, with D unclear. The CDR3 extends over 14 amino acids. The germline V and J ends were trimmed by 6 bases and 0 bases, with 11 bases remaining between them. Germline loops: CDR1 MNHNY, CDR2 SVGAGI (reference sequence). CDR3 bases: TGTGCCAGCAGGACGACTCTAATGAACACTGAAGCTTTCTTT. Its protein is CASRTTLMNTEAFF.